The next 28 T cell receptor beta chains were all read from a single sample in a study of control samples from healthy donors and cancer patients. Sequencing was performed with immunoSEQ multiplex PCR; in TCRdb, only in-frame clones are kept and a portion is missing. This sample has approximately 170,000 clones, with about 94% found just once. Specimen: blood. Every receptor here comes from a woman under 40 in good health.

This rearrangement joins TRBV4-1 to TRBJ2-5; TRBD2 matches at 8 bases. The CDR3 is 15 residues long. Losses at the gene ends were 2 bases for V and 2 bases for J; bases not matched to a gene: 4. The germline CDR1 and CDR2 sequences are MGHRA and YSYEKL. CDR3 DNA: TGCGCCAGCAGCCAACCAACTAGCGGACAAGAGACCCAGTACTTC. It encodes CASSQPTSGQETQYF.

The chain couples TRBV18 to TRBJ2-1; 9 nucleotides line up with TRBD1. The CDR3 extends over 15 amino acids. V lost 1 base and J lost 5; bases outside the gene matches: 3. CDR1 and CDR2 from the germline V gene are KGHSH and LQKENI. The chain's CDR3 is CASSPQTGGNNEQFF. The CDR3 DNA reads TGTGCCAGCTCACCACAGACAGGGGGGAACAATGAGCAGTTCTTC.

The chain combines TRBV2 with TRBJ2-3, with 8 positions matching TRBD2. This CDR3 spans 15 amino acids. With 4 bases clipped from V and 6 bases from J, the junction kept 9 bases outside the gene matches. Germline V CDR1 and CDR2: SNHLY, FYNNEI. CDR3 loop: CASSGTGGPGDTQYF. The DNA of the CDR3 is TGTGCCAGCAGTGGGACGGGAGGGCCAGGGGATACGCAGTATTTT.

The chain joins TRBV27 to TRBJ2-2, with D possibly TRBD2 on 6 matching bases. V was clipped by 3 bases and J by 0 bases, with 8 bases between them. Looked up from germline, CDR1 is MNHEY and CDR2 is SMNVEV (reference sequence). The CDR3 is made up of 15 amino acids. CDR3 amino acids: CASSFSGANTGELFF. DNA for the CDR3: TGTGCCAGCAGTTTTAGCGGCGCGAACACCGGGGAGCTGTTTTTT.

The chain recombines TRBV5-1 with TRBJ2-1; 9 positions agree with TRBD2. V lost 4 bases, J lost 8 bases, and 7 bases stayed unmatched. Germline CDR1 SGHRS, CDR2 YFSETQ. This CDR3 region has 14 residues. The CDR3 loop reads CASSVAGAKDEQFF. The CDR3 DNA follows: TGCGCCAGCAGCGTAGCGGGAGCGAAAGATGAGCAGTTCTTC.

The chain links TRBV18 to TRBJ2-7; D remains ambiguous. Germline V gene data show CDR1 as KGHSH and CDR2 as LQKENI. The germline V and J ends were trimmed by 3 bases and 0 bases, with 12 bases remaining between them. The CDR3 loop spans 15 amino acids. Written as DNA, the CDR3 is TGTGCCAGCTCACCGGTCCCGAACCCCTCCTACGAGCAGTACTTC. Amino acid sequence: CASSPVPNPSYEQYF.

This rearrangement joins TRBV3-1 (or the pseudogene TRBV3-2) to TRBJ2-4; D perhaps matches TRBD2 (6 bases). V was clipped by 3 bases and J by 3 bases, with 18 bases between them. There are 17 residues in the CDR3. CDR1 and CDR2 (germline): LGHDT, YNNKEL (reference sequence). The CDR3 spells CASSHEGPWGVKNIQYF. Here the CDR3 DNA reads TGTGCCAGCAGCCACGAAGGGCCCTGGGGGGTCAAAAACATTCAGTACTTC.

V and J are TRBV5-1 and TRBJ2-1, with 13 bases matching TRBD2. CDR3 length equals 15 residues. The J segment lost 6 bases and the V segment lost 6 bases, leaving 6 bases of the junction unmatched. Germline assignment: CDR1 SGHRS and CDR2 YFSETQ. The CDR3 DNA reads TGCGCCAGCAACGGACTAGCGGGAGTCGTCAATGAGCAGTTCTTC. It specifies CASNGLAGVVNEQFF. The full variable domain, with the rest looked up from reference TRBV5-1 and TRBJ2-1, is KAGVTQTPRYLIKTRGQQVTLSCSPISGHRSVSWYQQTPGQGLQFLFEYFSETQRNKGNFPGRFSGRQFSNSRSEMNVSTLELGDSALYLCASNGLAGVVNEQFFGPGTRLTVL.

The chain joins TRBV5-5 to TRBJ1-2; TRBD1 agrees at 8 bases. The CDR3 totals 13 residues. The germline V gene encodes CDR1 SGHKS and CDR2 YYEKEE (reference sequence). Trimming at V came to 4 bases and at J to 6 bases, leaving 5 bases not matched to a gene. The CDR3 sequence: CASSPGQDDGYTF. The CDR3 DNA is TGTGCCAGCAGCCCGGGACAGGACGATGGCTACACCTTC.

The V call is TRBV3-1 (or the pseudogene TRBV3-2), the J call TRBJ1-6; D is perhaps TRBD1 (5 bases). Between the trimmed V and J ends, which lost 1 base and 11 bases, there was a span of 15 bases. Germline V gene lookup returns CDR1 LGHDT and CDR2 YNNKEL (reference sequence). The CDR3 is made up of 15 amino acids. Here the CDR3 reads CASSQGVQGSTPLHF. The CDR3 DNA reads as TGTGCCAGCAGCCAAGGGGTCCAGGGATCGACACCCCTCCACTTT.

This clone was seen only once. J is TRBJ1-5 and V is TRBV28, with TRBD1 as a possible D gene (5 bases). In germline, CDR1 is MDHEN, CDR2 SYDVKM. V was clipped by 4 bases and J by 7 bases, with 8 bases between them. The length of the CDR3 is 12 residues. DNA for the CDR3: TGTGCCAGCAGTTGGGGGGACCAGCCCCAGCATTTT. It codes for CASSWGDQPQHF.

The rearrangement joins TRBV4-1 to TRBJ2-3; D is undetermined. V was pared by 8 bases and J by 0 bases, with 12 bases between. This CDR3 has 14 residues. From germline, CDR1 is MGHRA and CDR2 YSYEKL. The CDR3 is CASRYSTSTDTQYF. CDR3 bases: TGCGCCAGCCGGTACAGTACTAGCACAGATACGCAGTATTTT.

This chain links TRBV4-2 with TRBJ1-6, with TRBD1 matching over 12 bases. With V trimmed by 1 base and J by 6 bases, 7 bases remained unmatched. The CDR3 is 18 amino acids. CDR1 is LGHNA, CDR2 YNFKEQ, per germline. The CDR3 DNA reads TGTGCCAGCAGCCAAGGGATGGGGGACAGGGGGCCTAATTCACCCCTCCACTTT. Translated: CASSQGMGDRGPNSPLHF.

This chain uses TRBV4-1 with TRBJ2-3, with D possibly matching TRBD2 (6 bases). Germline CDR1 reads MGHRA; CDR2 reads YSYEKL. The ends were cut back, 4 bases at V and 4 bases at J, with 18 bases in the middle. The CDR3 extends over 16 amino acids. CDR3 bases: TGCGCCAGCAGCCCCTTCTTTGGCGGGAAGGCAGATACGCAGTATTTT. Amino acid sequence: CASSPFFGGKADTQYF.

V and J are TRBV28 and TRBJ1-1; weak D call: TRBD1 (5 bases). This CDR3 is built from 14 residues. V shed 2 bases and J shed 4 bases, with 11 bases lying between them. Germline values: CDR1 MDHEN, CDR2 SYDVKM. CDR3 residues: CASSLRLGLTEAFF. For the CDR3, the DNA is TGTGCCAGCAGTTTAAGGCTGGGACTCACTGAAGCTTTCTTT.

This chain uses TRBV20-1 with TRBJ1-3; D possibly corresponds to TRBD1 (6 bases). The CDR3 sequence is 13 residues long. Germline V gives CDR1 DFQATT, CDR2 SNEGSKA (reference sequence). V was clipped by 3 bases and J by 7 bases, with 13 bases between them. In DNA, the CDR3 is TGCAGTGCTAGTACAGGGAGAGGGAACACCATATATTTT. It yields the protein CSASTGRGNTIYF.

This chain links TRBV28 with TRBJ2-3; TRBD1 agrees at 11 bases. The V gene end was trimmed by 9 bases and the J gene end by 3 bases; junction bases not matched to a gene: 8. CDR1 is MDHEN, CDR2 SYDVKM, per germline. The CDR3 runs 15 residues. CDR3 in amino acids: CASRDRGLRTDTQYF. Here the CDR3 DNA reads TGTGCCAGTCGGGACAGGGGGTTACGGACAGATACGCAGTATTTT.

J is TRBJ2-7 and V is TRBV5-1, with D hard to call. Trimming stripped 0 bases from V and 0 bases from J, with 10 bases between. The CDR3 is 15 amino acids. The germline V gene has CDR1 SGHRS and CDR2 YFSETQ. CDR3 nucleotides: TGCGCCAGCAGCTTGGTGGCAACGGGCTCCTACGAGCAGTACTTC. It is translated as CASSLVATGSYEQYF.

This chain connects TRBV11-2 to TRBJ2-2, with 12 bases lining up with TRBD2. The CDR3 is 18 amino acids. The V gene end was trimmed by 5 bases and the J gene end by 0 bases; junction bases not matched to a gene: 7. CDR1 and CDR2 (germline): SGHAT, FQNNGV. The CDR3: CASSRTSGDSPNTGELFF. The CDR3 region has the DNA TGTGCCAGCAGCCGGACTAGCGGGGATTCCCCGAACACCGGGGAGCTGTTTTTT.

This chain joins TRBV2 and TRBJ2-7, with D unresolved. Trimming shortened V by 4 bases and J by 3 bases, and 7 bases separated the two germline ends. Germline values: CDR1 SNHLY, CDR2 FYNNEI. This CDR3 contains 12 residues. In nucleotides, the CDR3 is TGTGCCAGCAGTGGGAACAGCTACGAGCAGTACTTC. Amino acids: CASSGNSYEQYF.

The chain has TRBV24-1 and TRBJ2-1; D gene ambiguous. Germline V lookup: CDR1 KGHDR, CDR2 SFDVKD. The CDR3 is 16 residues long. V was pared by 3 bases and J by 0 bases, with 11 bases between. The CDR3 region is CATSDTIRSSYNEQFF. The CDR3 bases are TGTGCCACCAGTGATACCATCCGAAGCTCCTACAATGAGCAGTTCTTC.

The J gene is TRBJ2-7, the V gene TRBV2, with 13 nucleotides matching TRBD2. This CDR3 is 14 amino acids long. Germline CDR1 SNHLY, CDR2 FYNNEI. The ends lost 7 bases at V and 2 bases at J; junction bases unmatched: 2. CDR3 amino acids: CASKGLAGTYEQYF. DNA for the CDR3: TGTGCCAGCAAGGGACTAGCGGGGACCTACGAGCAGTACTTC.

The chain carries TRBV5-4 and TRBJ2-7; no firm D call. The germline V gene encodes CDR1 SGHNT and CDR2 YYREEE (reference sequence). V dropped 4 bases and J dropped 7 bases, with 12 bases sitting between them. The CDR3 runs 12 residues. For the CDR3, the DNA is TGTGCCAGCAGCGGGTTGGAAGGTGAGCAGTACTTC. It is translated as CASSGLEGEQYF.

CDR3: CASSLHSNEQFF. DNA of the CDR3: TGTGCCAGCAGCTTACATAGCAATGAGCAGTTCTTC. This rearrangement joins TRBV7-2 to TRBJ2-1; no definite D call. Trimming took off 2 bases at V and 6 bases at J, with 5 bases between the two ends. Germline lookup yields CDR1 SGHTA and CDR2 FQGNSA. The CDR3 runs 12 residues. The complete variable domain, with remaining parts taken from reference TRBV7-2 and TRBJ2-1, reads GAGVSQSPSNKVTEKGKDVELRCDPISGHTALYWYRQSLGQGLEFLIYFQGNSAPDKSGLPSDRFSAERTGGSVSTLTIQRTQQEDSAVYLCASSLHSNEQFFGPGTRLTVL.

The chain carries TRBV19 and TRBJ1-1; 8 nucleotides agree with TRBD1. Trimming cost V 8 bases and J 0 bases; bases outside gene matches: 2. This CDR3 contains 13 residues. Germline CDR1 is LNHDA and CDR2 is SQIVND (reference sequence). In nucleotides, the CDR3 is TGTGCCAGTTCAGGGGGCCTGAACACTGAAGCTTTCTTT. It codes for CASSGGLNTEAFF.

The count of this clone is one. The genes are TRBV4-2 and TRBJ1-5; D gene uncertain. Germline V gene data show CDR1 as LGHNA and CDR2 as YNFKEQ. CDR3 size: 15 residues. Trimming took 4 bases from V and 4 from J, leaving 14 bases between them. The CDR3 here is CASSPASRGNQPQHF. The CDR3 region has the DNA TGTGCCAGCAGCCCCGCCTCTCGAGGGAATCAGCCCCAGCATTTT.

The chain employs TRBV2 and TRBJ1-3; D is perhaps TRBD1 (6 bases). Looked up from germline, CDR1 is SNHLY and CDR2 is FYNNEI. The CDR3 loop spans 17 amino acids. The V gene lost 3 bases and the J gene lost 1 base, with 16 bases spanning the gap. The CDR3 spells CASSENRQALSGNTIYF. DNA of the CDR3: TGTGCCAGCAGTGAGAATAGACAGGCGCTATCTGGAAACACCATATATTTT.

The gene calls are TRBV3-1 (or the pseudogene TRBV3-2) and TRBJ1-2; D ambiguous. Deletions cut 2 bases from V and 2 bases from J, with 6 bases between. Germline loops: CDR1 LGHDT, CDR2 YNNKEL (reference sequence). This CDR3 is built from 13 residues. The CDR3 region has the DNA TGTGCCAGCAGCCAAACTCGGAACTATGGCTACACCTTC. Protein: CASSQTRNYGYTF.